This TCR beta chain was recorded in a study of T cell repertoires in cytomegalovirus infection. Looking at the study overall: TCR beta signatures that were public indicated CMV infection and matching HLA type.

The CDR3 length is 12 residues. Trimming pared 0 bases from V and 2 bases from J, leaving 2 bases between. Germline loops: CDR1 SGHTA, CDR2 FQGNSA. TCRdb recomputed calls from the reads with MiXCR, one row per CDR3 protein. The repertoire holds 7,600 or so distinct CDR3 sequences, with approximately 49% as singletons. With regard to this clonotype: Its antigen remains unidentified.

Study-level findings and limits: Dominating the ex vivo response were TCR beta clonotypes that were CMV-specific and HLA-C-restricted.

This chain joins TRBV7-2 and TRBJ2-7; no reliable D call. Source material: PBMCs, sequenced either directly or after in vitro stimulation (not recorded which). This receptor was taken from a human donor in good health (CMV status not recorded). Some clones in this sample may be carry-over from other donors' samples. CDR3: CASSLAPYEQYF. The CDR3 DNA sequence: TGTGCCAGCAGCTTAGCTCCCTACGAGCAGTACTTC.